One sample yielded the 14 T cell receptor beta chains listed below, sequenced in a study of blood T cell repertoires in COVID-19. Some clones are missing from TCRdb's copy, which holds only in-frame ones; the method was immunoSEQ multiplex PCR. The sample has under 200,000 clones, roughly nine tenths seen once; the top ten hold 20% to 25%. Sequenced: peripheral blood. These receptor sequences come from a man aged 55 to 70 with active or convalescent COVID-19.

The V and J genes are TRBV9 and TRBJ1-4; weak D call: TRBD1 (5 bases). The CDR3 is 16 residues long. Between the trimmed V and J ends, which lost 1 base and 0 bases, there was a span of 10 bases. CDR1 is SGDLS and CDR2 is YYNGEE in the germline V gene. CDR3 loop: CASSVTGGATNEKLFF. CDR3 DNA: TGTGCCAGCAGCGTAACCGGAGGGGCAACTAATGAAAAACTGTTTTTT.

The genes are TRBV5-1 and TRBJ2-1; 8 nucleotides align to TRBD1. The CDR3 length is 14 residues. V gave up 4 bases and J gave up 5 bases; unmatched junction bases: 5. Germline V gene sequence: CDR1 SGHRS, CDR2 YFSETQ. The CDR3 sequence is CASSPQGADNEQFF. The CDR3 DNA follows: TGCGCCAGCAGCCCCCAGGGGGCGGACAATGAGCAGTTCTTC.

The chain is built from TRBV9 and TRBJ1-6; D unclear. Trimming removed 3 bases from V and 8 bases from J, with 9 bases in between. Germline CDR1 and CDR2: SGDLS and YYNGEE. This CDR3 has 13 residues. CDR3 amino acids: CASSGILHSPLHF. CDR3 coding DNA: TGTGCCAGCAGCGGCATACTACATTCACCCCTCCACTTT.

This chain joins TRBV5-1 and TRBJ2-1, with 10 bases lining up with TRBD1. The V gene end was trimmed by 5 bases and the J gene end by 11 bases; junction bases not matched to a gene: 22. Germline loops: CDR1 SGHRS, CDR2 YFSETQ. The CDR3 contains 18 residues. The CDR3 DNA follows: TGCGCCAGCAGGCCCAGACAGGGGGCGCCTTCTCCCACCCCCAAGCAGTTCTTC. Translation: CASRPRQGAPSPTPKQFF.

The chain's CDR3 is CASSRTGRDQPQHF. The CDR3, as DNA: TGTGCCAGTAGTCGGACAGGGAGGGATCAGCCCCAGCATTTT. The J gene is TRBJ1-5, the V gene TRBV19; 8 positions match TRBD1. V was clipped by 5 bases and J by 5 bases; unmatched bases: 5. This CDR3 spans 14 amino acids. Germline V CDR1 and CDR2: LNHDA, SQIVND (reference sequence). Complete variable domain (other parts from reference TRBV19 and TRBJ1-5): DGGITQSPKYLFRKEGQNVTLSCEQNLNHDAMYWYRQDPGQGLRLIYYSQIVNDFQKGDIAEGYSVSREKKESFPLTVTSAQKNPTAFYLCASSRTGRDQPQHFGDGTRLSIL.

The chain has TRBV29-1 and TRBJ1-2, with 7 bases matching TRBD1. The J segment lost 5 bases and the V segment lost 6 bases, leaving 3 bases of the junction unmatched. The CDR3 sequence is 11 residues long. Per germline, CDR1 SQVTM and CDR2 ANQGSEA. The CDR3 sequence is CSVQTGYGYTF. CDR3 sequence (DNA): TGCAGCGTCCAGACAGGGTATGGCTACACCTTC. Filled out from reference TRBV29-1 and TRBJ1-2, the complete variable domain reads SAVISQKPSRDICQRGTSLTIQCQVDSQVTMMFWYRQQPGQSLTLIATANQGSEATYESGFVIDKFPISRPNLTFSTLTVSNMSPEDSSIYLCSVQTGYGYTFGSGTRLTVV.

This chain joins TRBV19 and TRBJ2-1; TRBD2 might be the D (5 bases). This CDR3 comprises 14 residues. With 7 bases removed from V and 6 bases from J, the gap between germline ends came to 16 bases. The germline CDR1 and CDR2 sequences are LNHDA and SQIVND (reference sequence). Here the CDR3 reads CASTLRAGRNEQFF. In nucleotides, the CDR3 is TGTGCCAGTACCTTACGCGCGGGTCGCAATGAGCAGTTCTTC.

The gene calls are TRBV9 and TRBJ1-6; D might be TRBD1 (6 bases). V was cut by 0 bases and J by 3 bases, with 10 bases left in between. CDR1 and CDR2 from the germline V gene are SGDLS and YYNGEE. This CDR3 spans 16 amino acids. Here the CDR3 DNA reads TGTGCCAGCAGCGTAGAAGCAGGGGACTATAATTCACCCCTCCACTTT. This translates into CASSVEAGDYNSPLHF. The complete variable domain, with remaining parts taken from reference TRBV9 and TRBJ1-6, reads DSGVTQTPKHLITATGQRVTLRCSPRSGDLSVYWYQQSLDQGLQFLIQYYNGEERAKGNILERFSAQQFPDLHSELNLSSLELGDSALYFCASSVEAGDYNSPLHFGNGTRLTVT.

The count of this clone is one. The chain employs TRBV19 and TRBJ1-1; no firm D call. The CDR3 runs to 13 residues. V lost 6 bases and J 5 bases, leaving 13 bases between the germline ends. From germline, CDR1 is LNHDA and CDR2 SQIVND (reference sequence). The CDR3 loop reads CASRTESHTEAFF. CDR3 sequence (DNA): TGTGCCAGTAGAACAGAGTCCCATACTGAAGCTTTCTTT.

The gene calls are TRBV10-3 and TRBJ2-7, with D possibly being TRBD2 (5 bases). Trimming pared 2 bases from V and 0 bases from J, leaving 14 bases between. Germline V CDR1 and CDR2: ENHRY, SYGVKD. The CDR3 extends over 16 amino acids. CDR3 nucleotide sequence: TGTGCCATCAGTGAGCTCGTCGGGGTAAGCTCCTACGAGCAGTACTTC. Translated, it gives CAISELVGVSSYEQYF.

The rearrangement links TRBV12-3 or TRBV12-4 to TRBJ2-1; no clear D gene. This CDR3 has 12 amino acids. Trimming took 6 bases from V and 3 from J, leaving 6 bases between them. The CDR3: CASSPGYNEQFF. CDR3 nucleotide sequence: TGTGCCAGCAGCCCCGGCTACAATGAGCAGTTCTTC.

The chain employs TRBV27 and TRBJ1-5, with a tentative D call TRBD1 (5 bases). This CDR3 has 14 amino acids. Trimming stripped 3 bases from V and 4 bases from J, with 10 bases between. Per germline, CDR1 MNHEY and CDR2 SMNVEV (reference sequence). The CDR3 DNA reads TGTGCCAGCAGTTTGATAGGGGATAATCAGCCCCAGCATTTT. Its translation: CASSLIGDNQPQHF.

This clone was counted a single time. The V and J genes are TRBV6-5 and TRBJ1-5, with 9 bases aligning to TRBD1. Germline V lookup: CDR1 MNHEY, CDR2 SVGAGI. V trimming: 5 bases; J trimming: 5 bases; junction bases outside the gene matches: 4. CDR3 length equals 14 residues. The CDR3 DNA reads as TGTGCCAGCAGTACCCGGGACAGGGATCAGCCCCAGCATTTT. This encodes CASSTRDRDQPQHF.

This chain links TRBV19 with TRBJ1-3; TRBD1 might be the D (5 bases). Germline-derived CDR1 and CDR2 are LNHDA and SQIVND (reference sequence). Trimming left V 8 bases short and J 0 bases short, with 11 bases between. There are 14 residues in the CDR3. The CDR3 nucleotides read TGTGCCAGTTCGGACACGAACTCTGGAAACACCATATATTTT. Translation gives CASSDTNSGNTIYF.